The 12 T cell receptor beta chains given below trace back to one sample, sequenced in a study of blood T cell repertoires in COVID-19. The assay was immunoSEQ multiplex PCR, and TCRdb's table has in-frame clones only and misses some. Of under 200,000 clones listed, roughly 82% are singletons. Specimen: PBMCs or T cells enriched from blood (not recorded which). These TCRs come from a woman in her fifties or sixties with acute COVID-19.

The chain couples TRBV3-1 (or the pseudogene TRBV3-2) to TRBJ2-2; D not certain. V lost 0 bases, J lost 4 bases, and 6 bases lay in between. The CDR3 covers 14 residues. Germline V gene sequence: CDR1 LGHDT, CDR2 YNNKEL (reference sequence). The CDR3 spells CASSQDLVTGELFF. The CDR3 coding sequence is TGTGCCAGCAGCCAAGATCTAGTCACCGGGGAGCTGTTTTTT.

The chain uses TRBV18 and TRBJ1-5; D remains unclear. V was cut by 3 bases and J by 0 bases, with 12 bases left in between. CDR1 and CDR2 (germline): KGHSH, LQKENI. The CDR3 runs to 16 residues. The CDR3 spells CASSPVADYSNQPQHF. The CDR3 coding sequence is TGTGCCAGCTCACCGGTAGCAGATTATAGCAATCAGCCCCAGCATTTT.

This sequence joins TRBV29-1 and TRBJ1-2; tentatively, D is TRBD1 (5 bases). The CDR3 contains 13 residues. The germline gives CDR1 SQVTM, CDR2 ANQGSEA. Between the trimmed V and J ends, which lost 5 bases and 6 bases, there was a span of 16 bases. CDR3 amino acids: CSVNRGGVDGYTF. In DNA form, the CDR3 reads TGCAGCGTTAACCGGGGAGGGGTCGATGGCTACACCTTC. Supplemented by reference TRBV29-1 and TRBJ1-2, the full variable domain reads SAVISQKPSRDICQRGTSLTIQCQVDSQVTMMFWYRQQPGQSLTLIATANQGSEATYESGFVIDKFPISRPNLTFSTLTVSNMSPEDSSIYLCSVNRGGVDGYTFGSGTRLTVV.

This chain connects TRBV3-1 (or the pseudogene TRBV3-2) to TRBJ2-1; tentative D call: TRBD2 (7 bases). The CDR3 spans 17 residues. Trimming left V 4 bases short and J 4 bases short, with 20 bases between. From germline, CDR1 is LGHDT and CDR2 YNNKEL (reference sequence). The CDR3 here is CASSPSRGGGLYNEQFF. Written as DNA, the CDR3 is TGTGCCAGCAGCCCAAGTCGCGGCGGGGGCCTTTACAATGAGCAGTTCTTC.

The CDR3: CASSQDRGLETQYF. The CDR3 DNA reads as TGCGCCAGCAGCCAAGATAGGGGGCTGGAGACCCAGTACTTC. This rearrangement joins TRBV4-3 to TRBJ2-5, with 7 bases identical to TRBD1. The germline V gene encodes CDR1 LGHNA and CDR2 YSLEER. The CDR3 totals 14 residues. V shed 0 bases and J 5 bases; nucleotides not matched to a gene: 3.

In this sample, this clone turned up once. The DNA of the CDR3 is TGTGCCAGCAGCGCACCTAATCCAGGGGGCACTGAAGCTTTCTTT. Amino acid sequence: CASSAPNPGGTEAFF. This chain connects TRBV9 to TRBJ1-1; 7 bases line up with TRBD1. The CDR3 runs 15 residues. CDR1 and CDR2 from the germline V gene are SGDLS and YYNGEE. V dropped 3 bases and J dropped 4; count of bases not matched to a gene: 9.

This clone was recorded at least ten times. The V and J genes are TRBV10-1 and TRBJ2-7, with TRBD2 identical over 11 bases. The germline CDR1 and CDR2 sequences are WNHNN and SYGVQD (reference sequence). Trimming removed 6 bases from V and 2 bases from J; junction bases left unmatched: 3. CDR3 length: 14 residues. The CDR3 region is CASSASGRPYEQYF. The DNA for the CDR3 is TGCGCCAGCAGCGCTAGCGGGAGGCCCTACGAGCAGTACTTC.

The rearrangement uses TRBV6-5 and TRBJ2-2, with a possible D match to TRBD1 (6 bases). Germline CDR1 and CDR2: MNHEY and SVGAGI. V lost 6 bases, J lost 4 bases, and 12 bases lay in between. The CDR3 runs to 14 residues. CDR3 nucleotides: TGTGCCAGCAGGGCAGGGGCGGGCACCGGGGAGCTGTTTTTT. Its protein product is CASRAGAGTGELFF.

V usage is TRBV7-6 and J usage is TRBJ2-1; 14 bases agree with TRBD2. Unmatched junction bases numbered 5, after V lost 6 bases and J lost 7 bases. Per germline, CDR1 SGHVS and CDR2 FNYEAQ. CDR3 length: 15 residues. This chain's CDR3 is CASSRTSGGQNEQFF. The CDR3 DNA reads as TGTGCCAGCAGTCGGACTAGCGGGGGGCAAAATGAGCAGTTCTTC. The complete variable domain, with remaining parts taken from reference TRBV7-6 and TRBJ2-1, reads GAGVSQSPRYKVTKRGQDVALRCDPISGHVSLYWYRQALGQGPEFLTYFNYEAQQDKSGLPNDRFSAERPEGSISTLTIQRTEQRDSAMYRCASSRTSGGQNEQFFGPGTRLTVL.

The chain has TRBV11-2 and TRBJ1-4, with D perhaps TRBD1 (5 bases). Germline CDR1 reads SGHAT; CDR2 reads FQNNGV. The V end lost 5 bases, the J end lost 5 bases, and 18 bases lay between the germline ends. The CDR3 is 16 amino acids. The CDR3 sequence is CASSPFGGTANEKLFF. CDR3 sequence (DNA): TGTGCCAGCAGCCCCTTCGGGGGGACGGCGAATGAAAAACTGTTTTTT. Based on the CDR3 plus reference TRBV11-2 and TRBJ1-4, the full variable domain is EAGVAQSPRYKIIEKRQSVAFWCNPISGHATLYWYQQILGQGPKLLIQFQNNGVVDDSQLPKDRFSAERLKGVDSTLKIQPAKLEDSAVYLCASSPFGGTANEKLFFGSGTQLSVL.

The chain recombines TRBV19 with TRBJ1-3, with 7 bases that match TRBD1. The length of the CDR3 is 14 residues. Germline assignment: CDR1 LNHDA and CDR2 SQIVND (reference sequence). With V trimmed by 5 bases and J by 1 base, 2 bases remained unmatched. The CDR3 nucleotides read TGTGCCAGTAGTCGACAGGGTTCTGGAAACACCATATATTTT. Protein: CASSRQGSGNTIYF. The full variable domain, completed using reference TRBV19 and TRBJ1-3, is DGGITQSPKYLFRKEGQNVTLSCEQNLNHDAMYWYRQDPGQGLRLIYYSQIVNDFQKGDIAEGYSVSREKKESFPLTVTSAQKNPTAFYLCASSRQGSGNTIYFGEGSWLTVV.

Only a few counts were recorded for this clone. The CDR3 here is CAWGSLGSLTGRANTEAFF. DNA of the CDR3: TGTGCCTGGGGGAGCCTTGGGAGCCTCACAGGGAGGGCGAACACTGAAGCTTTCTTT. The chain carries TRBV30 and TRBJ1-1; a weak D match, TRBD1 (6 bases). V was clipped by 5 bases and J by 1 base, with 29 bases between them. CDR1 is GTSNPN and CDR2 is SVGIG in the germline V gene (reference sequence). The CDR3 contains 19 residues.